A single sample gave rise to the 11 T cell receptor beta chains below, sequenced in a study of blood T cell repertoires in COVID-19. TCRdb's copy holds only in-frame clones and misses some; the assay was immunoSEQ multiplex PCR. The sample records a few hundred thousand clones, 65% to 90% being singletons. Sequenced: peripheral blood. The source of these receptors is a human donor in a cohort sampled during active COVID-19.

The chain couples TRBV5-5 to TRBJ2-5, with D possibly TRBD1 on 5 matching bases. V lost 1 base and J lost 6, with 13 bases in between. Looked up from germline, CDR1 is SGHKS and CDR2 is YYEKEE (reference sequence). The CDR3 runs to 14 residues. The CDR3 bases are TGTGCCAGCAGCTTGCAGGGAATCATACAGACCCAGTACTTC. Amino acids: CASSLQGIIQTQYF.

The J gene is TRBJ2-1, the V gene TRBV18, with 12 positions matching TRBD2. Germline CDR1 is KGHSH and CDR2 is LQKENI. After removal of 6 bases from V and 4 bases from J, the junction contained 1 base not matched to a gene. This CDR3 comprises 14 residues. As DNA, the CDR3 is TGTGCCAGCTCTCTAGCGGGAGGGTACAATGAGCAGTTCTTC. This codes for CASSLAGGYNEQFF.

There are a few counts of this clone. This rearrangement joins TRBV7-9 to TRBJ2-3; TRBD2 aligns across 7 bases. Germline loops: CDR1 SEHNR, CDR2 FQNEAQ (reference sequence). The CDR3 totals 17 residues. The J segment lost 1 base and the V segment lost 5 bases, leaving 12 bases of the junction unmatched. Written as DNA, the CDR3 is TGTGCCAGCAGCCCGGATGGGGGAGGGTGGGGCACAGATACGCAGTATTTT. It codes for CASSPDGGGWGTDTQYF.

The rearrangement joins TRBV7-2 to TRBJ2-3; TRBD2 aligns across 14 bases. Germline values: CDR1 SGHTA, CDR2 FQGNSA. The CDR3 loop spans 17 amino acids. Trimming cost V 5 bases and J 1 base; bases outside gene matches: 5. The CDR3 loop is CASSPRGLAGGTDTQYF. The CDR3, as DNA: TGTGCCAGCAGCCCAAGGGGACTAGCGGGAGGCACAGATACGCAGTATTTT.

This sequence joins TRBV10-3 and TRBJ1-1, with D maybe TRBD1 (6 bases). The CDR3 extends over 12 amino acids. Germline lookup yields CDR1 ENHRY and CDR2 SYGVKD. V was trimmed by 8 bases and J by 1 base, leaving 8 bases between them. The CDR3 protein is CAIGGQNTEAFF. For the CDR3, the DNA is TGTGCCATCGGGGGACAGAACACTGAAGCTTTCTTT.

The chain is built from TRBV2 and TRBJ2-7, with D hard to call. Germline CDR1 and CDR2: SNHLY and FYNNEI. V shed 1 base and J shed 2 bases, with 12 bases lying between them. CDR3 length: 15 amino acids. CDR3 region: CASSEELSHTYEQYF. CDR3 DNA: TGTGCCAGCAGTGAAGAGTTGTCACACACCTACGAGCAGTACTTC.

The chain combines TRBV28 with TRBJ1-5; 9 nucleotides agree with TRBD1. V was clipped by 5 bases and J by 6 bases; unmatched bases: 8. Germline loops: CDR1 MDHEN, CDR2 SYDVKM. This CDR3 comprises 15 residues. The CDR3 spells CASSPPGQGSQPQHF. The DNA for the CDR3 is TGTGCCAGCAGTCCCCCGGGACAGGGTAGTCAGCCCCAGCATTTT.

This clone was seen a handful of times. The chain has TRBV5-1 and TRBJ2-1; perhaps TRBD2 as D (5 bases). The CDR3 loop spans 14 amino acids. The germline V gene has CDR1 SGHRS and CDR2 YFSETQ. V shed 1 base and J shed 8 bases, with 13 bases lying between them. The CDR3 region is CASSLLATRDEQFF. The CDR3 DNA follows: TGCGCCAGCAGCTTGCTCGCGACGAGGGATGAGCAGTTCTTC. Combining the CDR3 with reference TRBV5-1 and TRBJ2-1 gives the whole variable domain KAGVTQTPRYLIKTRGQQVTLSCSPISGHRSVSWYQQTPGQGLQFLFEYFSETQRNKGNFPGRFSGRQFSNSRSEMNVSTLELGDSALYLCASSLLATRDEQFFGPGTRLTVL.

The J gene is TRBJ1-1, the V gene TRBV9; D call uncertain. The CDR3 length is 14 residues. Germline V gene data show CDR1 as SGDLS and CDR2 as YYNGEE. The ends were cut back, 0 bases at V and 3 bases at J, with 9 bases in the middle. The CDR3 coding sequence is TGTGCCAGCAGCGTAGGAGGGAGGGACACTGAAGCTTTCTTT. It codes for CASSVGGRDTEAFF.

CDR3 in DNA: TGCGCCAGCAGCCAAGCAGGGGGCGCCGGGGAAGGCTACACCTTC. It yields the protein CASSQAGGAGEGYTF. The chain couples TRBV4-3 to TRBJ1-2; 8 bases map to TRBD1. The length of the CDR3 is 15 residues. V lost 1 base to trimming and J lost 8 bases; unmatched junction nucleotides: 9. Germline loops: CDR1 LGHNA, CDR2 YSLEER.

This chain connects TRBV9 to TRBJ2-7, with D perhaps matching TRBD2 (6 bases). Trimming stripped 0 bases from V and 1 base from J, with 11 bases between. The length of the CDR3 is 15 residues. The V gene's germline CDR1 is SGDLS and CDR2 YYNGEE. CDR3 loop: CASSVGDGTSYEQYF. CDR3 sequence (DNA): TGTGCCAGCAGCGTAGGGGACGGGACTTCCTACGAGCAGTACTTC.